This TCR beta chain comes out of a study of cytotoxic CD8 clonotypes in ibrutinib-treated CLL. Study summary: Some 24 partial and 2 complete responses; at median around 71 months, around 14 remitted, about twelve progressed. Response samples were drawn at a median of around 12 months of treatment, range 6 to 36.

Overall study results and limits: Among the clonotypes, public ones were uncommon and contracted or held stable on treatment. Clonality, elevated at ibrutinib response, dropped back toward baseline at progression.

Some clones are missing from TCRdb's copy, which holds only in-frame ones; the method was immunoSEQ multiplex PCR. The sample holds fewer than 100,000 clones, 85% to 90% seen once. As concerns this clone: The target antigen is unknown.

The V and J ends lost 5 bases and 11 bases, in that order; junction bases with no gene match: 4. The CDR3 is made up of 11 amino acids. Germline-derived CDR1 and CDR2 are SEHNR and FQNEAQ (reference sequence). This clonotype was obtained from a human donor with chronic lymphocytic leukemia. Sequencing was performed on PBMCs, taken before ibrutinib treatment. This sequence joins TRBV7-9 and TRBJ1-1; 8 bases fit TRBD1. Written as DNA, the CDR3 is TGTGCCAGCAGCCGGACAGGGACGGCTTTCTTT. Protein sequence: CASSRTGTAFF.